In its sample, the clone carrying this T cell receptor beta chain was seen a few times. The antigen is not known. Trimming stripped 5 bases from V and 5 bases from J, with 7 bases between. Germline values: CDR1 SGHAT, CDR2 FQNNGV. The length of the CDR3 is 11 residues. This sample is drawn from a study of beta chain features in type 1 diabetes. Study background: Cells sorted and examined across all samples totaled 107,917,701. The study's findings and limits: Researchers reported that naive, central memory and Treg TCRB repertoires appeared more similar in patients than in healthy donors.

cDNA synthesis used the whole RNA isolate, giving expressed TCRB sequences. Sequenced by immunoSEQ multiplex PCR; TCRdb stores in-frame clones only, minus some. The data show 850,000 to 900,000 clones, roughly a sixth seen once. The specimen was naive CD4+ T cells from blood. The V and J genes are TRBV11-2 and TRBJ2-7; no reliable D call. The clonotype comes from a young woman in good health. Here the CDR3 DNA reads TGTGCCAGCAGCCGTTCGAACGAGCAGTACTTC. Translating it yields CASSRSNEQYF.